This is a list of T cell receptor beta chains from one sample in a study of cytomegalovirus exposure and HLA in healthy donors. The repertoire was sequenced with immunoSEQ multiplex PCR; TCRdb's copy has only in-frame clones and lacks some. The table has about 82,000 clones, 95% seen once. The sample consisted of PBMCs. The receptor set was obtained from a woman between 18 and 30 years old in good health and CMV-seronegative. Each CDR3 is given without its conserved first and last residue.

cdr3_aa: ASSPLESSYNEQF; j_call: TRBJ2-1; v_call: TRBV9
cdr3_aa: ASSQGSGSGLQNIQY; j_call: TRBJ2-4; v_call: TRBV14
cdr3_aa: ASSQRHPQSRANVLT; j_call: TRBJ2-6; v_call: TRBV7-8
cdr3_aa: ASSLGAKEKLF; j_call: TRBJ1-4; v_call: TRBV7-8
cdr3_aa: ASSPGTANMNTEAF; j_call: TRBJ1-1; v_call: TRBV28
cdr3_aa: ASSLDGQGGYT; j_call: TRBJ1-2; v_call: TRBV5-1
cdr3_aa: ATSTRTGGHTGELF; j_call: TRBJ2-2; v_call: TRBV15
cdr3_aa: ASGEGDHNEQF; j_call: TRBJ2-1; v_call: TRBV19
cdr3_aa: ASSLGQGGYGYT; j_call: TRBJ1-2; v_call: TRBV6-5
cdr3_aa: ASSQERAGGRSGELF; j_call: TRBJ2-2; v_call: TRBV4-3
cdr3_aa: ASTQMGGNGYT; j_call: TRBJ1-2; v_call: TRBV6-5
cdr3_aa: ASSQQGWSNQPQH; j_call: TRBJ1-5; v_call: TRBV6-5
cdr3_aa: ASSQAGGTDGYT; j_call: TRBJ1-2; v_call: TRBV5-5
cdr3_aa: ASSLYQGVGYGYT; j_call: TRBJ1-2; v_call: TRBV5-1
cdr3_aa: ATSRDSGTGGKKLF; j_call: TRBJ1-4; v_call: TRBV15
cdr3_aa: ASSARLAGDNEQF; j_call: TRBJ2-1; v_call: TRBV14
cdr3_aa: ASSIFGREGLLSSYNEQF; j_call: TRBJ2-1; v_call: TRBV19
cdr3_aa: ASLGGQGYNEQF; j_call: TRBJ2-1; v_call: TRBV5-1
cdr3_aa: ASRPAGAYNQPQH; j_call: TRBJ1-5; v_call: TRBV27
cdr3_aa: ASSYSIRGDSEQY; j_call: TRBJ2-7; v_call: TRBV6-5
cdr3_aa: ATSRSGTGGYEQY; j_call: TRBJ2-7; v_call: TRBV15
cdr3_aa: ASSLGHDTFNVQY; j_call: TRBJ2-7; v_call: TRBV18
cdr3_aa: ASSFGGNTDTQY; j_call: TRBJ2-3; v_call: TRBV28
cdr3_aa: ASSQGGTGLNYGYT; j_call: TRBJ1-2; v_call: TRBV4-2
cdr3_aa: AWDPGTGFYEQY; j_call: TRBJ2-7; v_call: TRBV30
cdr3_aa: ASSASGASYYYGYT; j_call: TRBJ1-2; v_call: TRBV7-8
cdr3_aa: ASSLEAF; j_call: TRBJ1-1; v_call: TRBV6-5
cdr3_aa: ASSFLTGLVGTEAF; j_call: TRBJ1-1; v_call: TRBV5-6